Below, one TCR beta chain is given with its context. The data were obtained in a study of cytomegalovirus exposure and HLA in healthy donors. Trimming took 1 base from V and 6 from J; bases not matched to a gene: 6. The CDR3 sequence is 15 residues long. Per germline, CDR1 SGHNT and CDR2 YYREEE (reference sequence). Amplification used 60 Vbeta primers and 13 Jbeta primers. Clones were read by immunoSEQ multiplex PCR, and TCRdb kept only the in-frame ones, dropping some. The profile covers approximately 150,000 clones, with approximately 81% appearing a single time and under 1.1% taken by the ten largest.

Material: PBMCs. This clonotype originated in a man aged 25-40 years in good health and CMV-seronegative. This chain joins TRBV5-4 and TRBJ2-3; TRBD2 matches at 9 bases. In DNA form, the CDR3 reads TGTGCCAGCAGCTTGCCCGCGGGGGGGTCCGATACGCAGTATTTT. This sequence encodes CASSLPAGGSDTQYF.